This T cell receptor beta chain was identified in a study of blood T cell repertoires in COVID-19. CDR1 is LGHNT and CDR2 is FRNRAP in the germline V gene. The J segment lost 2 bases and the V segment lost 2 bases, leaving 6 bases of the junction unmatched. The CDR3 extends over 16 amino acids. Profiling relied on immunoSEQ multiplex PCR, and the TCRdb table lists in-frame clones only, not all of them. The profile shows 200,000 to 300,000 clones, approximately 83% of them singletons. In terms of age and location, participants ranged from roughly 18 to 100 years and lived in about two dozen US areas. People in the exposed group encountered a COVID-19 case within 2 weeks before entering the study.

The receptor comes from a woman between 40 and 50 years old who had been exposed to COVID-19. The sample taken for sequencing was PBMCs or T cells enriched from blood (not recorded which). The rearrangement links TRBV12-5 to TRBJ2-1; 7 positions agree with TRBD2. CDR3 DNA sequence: TGTGCTAGTGGTTTGTCAAAACGGGGGGCCTACAATGAGCAGTTCTTC. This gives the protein CASGLSKRGAYNEQFF.